This T cell receptor beta chain was documented in a study of T cells expressing NK-cell markers. With the 5' RACE reads reprocessed, TCRdb shows one record per CDR3 protein and no DNA. Its listing shows fewer than 550,000 distinct CDR3 sequences. CDR3 length equals 16 residues. CDR1 and CDR2 from the germline V gene are SGHRS and YFSETQ. This TCR was sampled from a woman aged 50 to 65 in good health. The rearrangement uses TRBV5-1 and TRBJ1-1; TCRdb calls TRBD1, which cannot be checked without DNA. The sequencing input was blood T cells: a sorted CD56 or NKG2C T cell subset, CD4+ or CD8+ T cells, or bulk PBMC T cells (not recorded which). Here the CDR3 reads CASSLASGGASTEAFF. The whole variable domain, remainder taken from reference TRBV5-1 and TRBJ1-1, is KAGVTQTPRYLIKTRGQQVTLSCSPISGHRSVSWYQQTPGQGLQFLFEYFSETQRNKGNFPGRFSGRQFSNSRSEMNVSTLELGDSALYLCASSLASGGASTEAFFGQGTRLTVV.